Here is one T cell receptor beta chain with its context. Residents of 24 US areas, aged about 18 to 100 years, made up the participants. The table came from immunoSEQ multiplex PCR; TCRdb's copy has only in-frame clones and leaves some out. The repertoire has about 400,000 clones, 88% of them found once; the top ten carry around 2.1%. The sample originates from a study of blood T cell repertoires in COVID-19. About the research overall: Specimens from acute and convalescent COVID-19 originated in the United States, Italy and Spain.

The CDR3 covers 11 residues. Trimming removed 3 bases from V and 5 bases from J, with 7 bases in between. From germline, CDR1 is GTSNPN and CDR2 SVGIG (reference sequence). This rearrangement joins TRBV30 to TRBJ2-5; D not certain. This TCR came from a woman aged 40-49 years with acute COVID-19. What was sequenced was PBMCs or T cells enriched from blood (not recorded which). This chain's CDR3 is CAWRRRETQYF. CDR3 DNA: TGTGCCTGGAGGAGGCGGGAGACCCAGTACTTC.